A single sample is the source of the 5 T cell receptor beta chains below, sequenced in a study of tumor-infiltrating lymphocytes in primary liver carcinoma. Alongside blood RNA obtained from unsorted whole blood, germline DNA was also extracted. A constant-region primer primed TCR beta cDNA synthesis from 500 to 550 ng of total RNA. Employing slightly modified ARM-PCR, three nested multiplex PCR rounds were run, and these gave rise to the TCR beta libraries. Investigators reported that the first two PCR rounds, at around 10 cycles each, used TRBV1-TRBV30 forward primers with a C-beta reverse primer. TCRdb fed the multiplex PCR reads into MiXCR, producing one record per CDR3 protein. The profile shows approximately 330,000 distinct CDR3 sequences, less than 65% of them singletons. The sample was peripheral blood. All receptors derive from a man aged 35-49 years with primary liver carcinoma and hepatitis B virus infection.

This clonotype was detected many times. The rearrangement links TRBV11-2 to TRBJ1-1; D is unresolved. This CDR3 has 11 residues. Looked up from germline, CDR1 is SGHAT and CDR2 is FQNNGV. The V gene lost 8 bases and the J gene lost 1 base, with 5 bases spanning the gap. The CDR3 DNA follows: TGTGCCAGCGCCGGGAACACTGAAGCTTTCTTT. Translating it yields CASAGNTEAFF.

On this clonotype itself: This clone may be a read error of a much larger clone one base away. The chain recombines TRBV20-1 with TRBJ2-1; no clear D. The CDR3 consists of 8 residues. Trimming removed 5 bases at V and 14 bases at J, with 7 bases between. Germline assignment: CDR1 DFQATT and CDR2 SNEGSKA (reference sequence). Here the CDR3 reads CSASSEFF. CDR3 DNA sequence: TGCAGTGCTTCCTCGGAGTTCTTC.

Concerning this clonotype itself: One end of the junction does not line up with germline, which may come from a read error. The rearrangement links TRBV5-1 to TRBJ2-7; D is unclear. In germline, CDR1 is SGHRS, CDR2 YFSETQ. The CDR3 length is 14 residues. The CDR3: CASSLTPQSYGQYF. In DNA, the CDR3 is TGCGCCAGCAGCTTGACACCACAGTCCTACGGGCAGTACTTC.

The gene calls are TRBV6-2 or TRBV6-3 and TRBJ1-1, with 8 bases aligning to TRBD1. The CDR3 loop spans 12 amino acids. V trimming: 7 bases; J trimming: 14 bases; junction bases outside the gene matches: 12. Germline V gene data show CDR1 as MNHEY and CDR2 as SVGEGT. The CDR3 bases are TGTGCCAGCAAGACAGGGGCGGCTGATGCGTTCTTT. Encoded protein: CASKTGAADAFF.

This clonotype is a singleton in its sample. This chain uses TRBV7-3 with TRBJ2-5; weak D call: TRBD1 (5 bases). The CDR3 spans 13 residues. Germline CDR1 and CDR2: SGHTA and FQGTGA. The V end lost 5 bases, the J end lost 5 bases, and 12 bases lay between the germline ends. For the CDR3, the DNA is TGTGCCAGCAGCGCCGGACATTGGGAGACCCAGTACTTC. Translation gives CASSAGHWETQYF.